This T cell receptor beta chain was identified during a study of blood T cell repertoires in COVID-19. Libraries were prepared by immunoSEQ multiplex PCR; TCRdb keeps only in-frame clonotypes and omits some of them. The data hold roughly 55,000 clones, with about 86% observed a single time. CDR3 size: 14 residues. Per germline, CDR1 LGHDT and CDR2 YNNKEL (reference sequence). Trimming removed 3 bases from V and 7 bases from J, with 15 bases in between. The specimen sequenced was peripheral blood. The J gene is TRBJ1-2, the V gene TRBV3-1 (or the pseudogene TRBV3-2); a weak D match, TRBD1 (5 bases). This receptor was identified in a man aged 65 to 85 with active COVID-19. In nucleotides, the CDR3 is TGTGCCAGCAGCCACAGGGAGTTGGAGGGTGGCTACACCTTC. Translation: CASSHRELEGGYTF.